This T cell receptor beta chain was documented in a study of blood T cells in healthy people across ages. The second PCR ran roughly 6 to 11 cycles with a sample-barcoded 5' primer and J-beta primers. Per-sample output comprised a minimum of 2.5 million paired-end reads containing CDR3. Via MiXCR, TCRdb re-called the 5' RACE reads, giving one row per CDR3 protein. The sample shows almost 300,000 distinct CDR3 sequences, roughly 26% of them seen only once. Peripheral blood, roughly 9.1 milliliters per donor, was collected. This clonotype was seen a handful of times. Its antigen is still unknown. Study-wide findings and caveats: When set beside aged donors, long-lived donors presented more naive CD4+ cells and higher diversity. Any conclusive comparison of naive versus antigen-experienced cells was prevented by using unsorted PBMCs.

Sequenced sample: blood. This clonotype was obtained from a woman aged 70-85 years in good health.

CDR3 in DNA: TGTGCCAGCAGCGCGAATAGCGGGAGGCAACAGTACTTC. Amino acids: CASSANSGRQQYF. The V and J genes are TRBV11-2 and TRBJ2-7; 10 bases are shared with TRBD2. The germline CDR1 and CDR2 sequences are SGHAT and FQNNGV. J lost 10 bases, V lost 5 bases, and 8 bases had no gene match. This CDR3 is 13 amino acids long.